This T cell receptor beta chain was captured in a study of identical twins' blood T cells. A previously described protocol, modified, built RNA-based TCR cDNA libraries. Each TCR cDNA library carried sample-specific barcodes on both ends. From the 5' RACE reads, TCRdb called clonotypes with MiXCR, one entry per CDR3 protein. This sample carries fewer than 450,000 distinct CDR3 sequences, 28% of them seen once, and the ten largest clones take 6.1%. The V gene's germline CDR1 is DFQATT and CDR2 SNEGSKA (reference sequence). This CDR3 comprises 12 residues. V lost 6 bases and J lost 6, with 14 bases in between. Note on this clonotype: Its antigen remains unidentified.

All three twin pairs grew up together with likely shared infections and vaccines. General study results and limits: Twin similarity might stem from environmental factors, not only genetics.

Sequencing input: PBMCs. The TCR originated in a woman aged 18-55 years in good health. V is TRBV20-1 and J is TRBJ1-2; possibly TRBD1 for D (6 bases). CDR3 sequence (DNA): TGCAGTGCGCCTACAGGGATCCATGGCTACACCTTC. Amino acid sequence: CSAPTGIHGYTF.